This is a list of T cell receptor beta chains from one sample in a study of cytomegalovirus exposure and HLA in healthy donors. The repertoire was sequenced with immunoSEQ multiplex PCR; TCRdb's copy has only in-frame clones and lacks some. The data contain 150,000 or so clones, about 83% of them singletons. The sequenced sample consisted of PBMCs. These TCRs come from a middle-aged woman in good health and CMV-seronegative. Each CDR3 is given with its conserved first and last residue.

TRBV5-6	16	TRBJ2-7	CASSLGPREGLYEQYF
TRBV6-1	17	TRBJ2-7	CASSDPERQGFPYEQYF
TRBV2	13	TRBJ1-5	CASSESGESLQHF
TRBV11-3	14	TRBJ1-6	CASRSAGQNSPLHF
TRBV6-4	15	TRBJ1-4	CASSEEYRGDEKLFF
TRBV5-1	14	TRBJ2-1	CASRGTGVYNEQFF
TRBV28	13	TRBJ1-2	CASQPGQVEGYTF
TRBV7-7	14	TRBJ2-2	CASSPDRGTGELFF
TRBV7-9	14	TRBJ2-3	CATSSPTRTDTQYF
TRBV6-5	15	TRBJ2-7	CASSYFGTGLYEQYF
TRBV5-1	15	TRBJ1-4	CASSPATAVDEKLFF
TRBV5-1	15	TRBJ2-1	CASIDVDEEPGEQFF
TRBV6-5	14	TRBJ1-5	CASRPGGYNQPQHF
TRBV9	15	TRBJ2-5	CASSASQQGRETQYF
TRBV29-1	16	TRBJ1-1	CSVEDLSGRMGTEAFF
TRBV7-9	14	TRBJ2-7	CASSPRQSSYEQYF
TRBV13	15	TRBJ2-5	CASSLERDLQETQYF
TRBV18	15	TRBJ2-3	CASSPEATSTDTQYF
TRBV6-1	15	TRBJ2-7	CASSEGGQAIFEQYF
TRBV12-2	16	TRBJ2-7	CASRTASSGRAYEQYF
TRBV6-5	15	TRBJ2-1	CASSPNTRLVNEQFF
TRBV7-6	15	TRBJ2-5	CASSLISGLQETQYF
TRBV11-2	14	TRBJ2-1	CASSLGQRDNEQFF
TRBV6-1	16	TRBJ2-3	CASSEPQTHSTDTQYF
TRBV27	15	TRBJ2-1	CASSSVAGGYNEQFF
TRBV7-6	15	TRBJ2-7	CASSLVSGGGGEQYF
TRBV15	16	TRBJ2-1	CATTEMTGGSYNEQFF
TRBV6-8	16	TRBJ2-7	CASREPRLAGRYEQYF
TRBV19	14	TRBJ2-7	CASSMGASSYEQYF
TRBV6-5	14	TRBJ1-3	CASRDRASGNTIYF
TRBV28	15	TRBJ2-1	CASSLGIPRGYEQFF
TRBV21-1	14	TRBJ1-2	CAAPRTGANYGYTF
TRBV11-2	16	TRBJ2-5	CASSLGGLAGQETQYF
TRBV5-4	15	TRBJ2-3	CASSLPAGSTDTQYF
TRBV18	16	TRBJ2-5	CASSPRASGAQETQYF
TRBV2	16	TRBJ1-5	CASNGFGTGGDQPQHF
TRBV5-1	15	TRBJ2-2	CASSLALSGTGELFF
TRBV11-1	14	TRBJ2-7	CASSLAPGQYEQYF
TRBV14	15	TRBJ1-1	CASSQVGGGTTEAFF
TRBV4-1	16	TRBJ1-1	CASSRTDRGQSTEAFF
TRBV6-6	14	TRBJ1-4	CASGEKGATEKLFF
TRBV7-2	13	TRBJ1-4	CASSLWGEGKLFF
TRBV2	13	TRBJ2-7	CASSTSPGWEQYF
TRBV4-1	17	TRBJ2-5	CASSYEGGTSGVETQYF
TRBV21-1	17	TRBJ2-7	CASSKVVGPSGTYEQYF
TRBV28	12	TRBJ2-7	CASSTGPYEQYF
TRBV28	16	TRBJ1-1	CATEGYQGGTVTEAFF
TRBV5-1	16	TRBJ1-4	CASSRITGTRVEKLFF
TRBV6-5	16	TRBJ2-1	CASSYSIGRGASEQFF
TRBV30	15	TRBJ1-3	CAWTRTGNSGNTIYF
TRBV7-9	12	TRBJ2-1	CASRTGGNEQFF
TRBV10-3	12	TRBJ1-5	CAISREGQPQHF
TRBV5-1	15	TRBJ2-1	CASSLVAGADNEQFF
TRBV5-4	13	TRBJ1-1	CASSLALNTEAFF
TRBV5-1	14	TRBJ1-2	CASSLDGWDRSLTF